The present TCR beta chain was sequenced within a study of T cell changes during pregnancy in multiple sclerosis. Only in-frame clones appear in the TCRdb table, and some are missing; sequencing was by immunoSEQ multiplex PCR. Among 70,000 to 75,000 clones listed, roughly 90% were seen once. This CDR3 contains 16 residues. Germline V lookup: CDR1 SEHNR, CDR2 FQNEAQ (reference sequence). V lost 3 bases and J lost 2, with 17 bases in between. This clonotype originated in a female donor with multiple sclerosis, enrolled in a pregnancy study. The chain is built from TRBV7-9 and TRBJ2-7, with D maybe TRBD2 (6 bases). This specimen consisted of peripheral blood, obtained in the second trimester of pregnancy. The CDR3 spells CASSFLLANHTYEQYF. CDR3 DNA sequence: TGTGCCAGCAGCTTCCTTCTAGCGAATCATACCTACGAGCAGTACTTC.